This TCR beta chain was retrieved from a study of graft-versus-host responses after intestinal transplantation. As for the study in general: Multivisceral, liver-intestinal, or isolated intestinal grafts were transplanted into recipients. Every transplant recipient was induced with anti-thymocyte globulin, then maintained on tacrolimus and steroids for about 3 years. General observations from the study: There was an association between peak levels of circulating GvH clones and early post-transplant HvG declines.

The germline V gene encodes CDR1 ENHRY and CDR2 SYGVKD. Trimming cost V 2 bases and J 1 base, with 8 bases left between them. This CDR3 comprises 14 residues. Worth noting for this clone: Its specificity is unknown.

TCRdb's table, derived via immunoSEQ multiplex PCR, lists solely in-frame clones and lacks some. The table includes about 86,000 clones, 75% to 95% detected once. The sequence was obtained from a human donor who received an intestinal transplant. Sample: unstimulated CD8+ T cells sorted from spleen or lymph node cells, taken before intestinal transplant. The V and J genes are TRBV10-3 and TRBJ2-5; D unclear. This CDR3 is CAISEASAQETQYF. The CDR3 nucleotides read TGTGCCATCAGTGAGGCCAGTGCCCAAGAGACCCAGTACTTC.